The sequence of this T cell receptor beta chain was determined in a study of blood T cells in healthy people across ages. Notes on the study in general: TCR beta diversity, measured per million T cells, fell in a roughly linear way with age.

Turning to this clonotype: What it binds is not known.

Every participating donor contributed approximately 10 milliliters of peripheral blood through a draw. Per-sample PBMC isolation yielded at least 7 million cells. Combining a sample-barcoded 5' primer with a J-beta primer mix, a second PCR ran for roughly 7 to 11 cycles. TCRdb reprocessed the 5' RACE reads with MiXCR, giving one entry per CDR3 protein. The data hold 850,000 to 1,000,000 distinct CDR3 sequences, with roughly 51% observed a single time. Germline V gene data show CDR1 as MGHRA and CDR2 as YSYEKL. V was cut by 0 bases and J by 8 bases, with 8 bases left in between. This CDR3 spans 13 amino acids.

The J gene is TRBJ2-1, the V gene TRBV4-1; D unresolved. Sequenced: blood. The TCR sequence derives from a woman in her fifties or sixties in good health. DNA of the CDR3: TGCGCCAGCAGCCAAGACGGCTGGTATGAGCAGTTCTTC. This sequence encodes CASSQDGWYEQFF.